This TCR beta chain was captured by sequencing in a study of regulatory T cells in long-lasting Graves disease. Germline V gene data show CDR1 as SGHDN and CDR2 as FVKESK. The CDR3 is made up of 14 amino acids. Unmatched junction bases numbered 4, after V lost 4 bases and J lost 1 base. Points on this clonotype: Its specificity is not known. One base away lies a much larger clone, so this may be a sequencing read error.

Arm-PCR of CDR3 regions with iRepertoire HTBI primers generated TCR beta libraries. TCRdb analysed the multiplex PCR reads with MiXCR anew, one entry per CDR3 protein. The sample includes some 450,000 distinct CDR3 sequences, about a quarter of them seen just once. Time point noted: persistent/refractory GD, antithyroid drugs over 5 years with positive TRAb. RNA extracted from PBMCs served as the sequencing template. Patients of an endocrinology department in Xi'an, China, were included. Study results and caveats: Accuracy may have been reduced by the small sample size. Lower TCR diversity characterized persistent Graves' patients relative to newly diagnosed patients.

The TCR was taken from a female donor with Graves disease. Sample: peripheral blood mononuclear cells (PBMCs), taken when the disease was refractory, from a patient treated with antithyroid drugs. The chain combines TRBV14 with TRBJ2-7, with 7 bases aligning to TRBD1. DNA of the CDR3: TGTGCCAGCAGCCCCGGGACAGAGTCCTACGAGCAGTACTTC. This sequence encodes CASSPGTESYEQYF. The full variable domain, in which reference TRBV14 and TRBJ2-7 provide the parts outside the CDR3, is EAGVTQFPSHSVIEKGQTVTLRCDPISGHDNLYWYRRVMGKEIKFLLHFVKESKQDESGMPNNRFLAERTGGTYSTLKVQPAELEDSGVYFCASSPGTESYEQYFGPGTRLTVT.